This note documents a single T cell receptor beta chain sequence. Its antigen is not identified. The data are from a study of blood T cells in healthy people across ages. Findings of the study overall: TCR beta diversity per million T cells fell roughly linearly with age.

The study drew donors from healthy Caucasian individuals in Russia aged roughly 6 to 90. Extraction of total RNA produced a minimum of 5 micrograms from each sample. The CDR3 consists of 17 residues. Germline CDR1 and CDR2: SGHTA and FQGNSA. After removal of 1 base from V and 6 bases from J, the junction contained 8 bases not matched to a gene. Combining a sample-barcoded 5' primer with a J-beta primer mix, a second PCR ran for 7 to 11 cycles. TCRdb analysed the 5' RACE reads with MiXCR anew, one entry per CDR3 protein. The profile shows some 550,000 distinct CDR3 sequences, 40% to 55% of them singletons.

The sequenced sample consisted of blood. The chain is built from TRBV7-2 and TRBJ2-3; 12 bases are shared with TRBD1. This TCR was recovered from a man at least 80 years old in good health. The CDR3: CASSLEGTGGVLDTQYF. As DNA, the CDR3 is TGTGCCAGCAGCTTAGAGGGGACAGGGGGCGTACTTGATACGCAGTATTTT.